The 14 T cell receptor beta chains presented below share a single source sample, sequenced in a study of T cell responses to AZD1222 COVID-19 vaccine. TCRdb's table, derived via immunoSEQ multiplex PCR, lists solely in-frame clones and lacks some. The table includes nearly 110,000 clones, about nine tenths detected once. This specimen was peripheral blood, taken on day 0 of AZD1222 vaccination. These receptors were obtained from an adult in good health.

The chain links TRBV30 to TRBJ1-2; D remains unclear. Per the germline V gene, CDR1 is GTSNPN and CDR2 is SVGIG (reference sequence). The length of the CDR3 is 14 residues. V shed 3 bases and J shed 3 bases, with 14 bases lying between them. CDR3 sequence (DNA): TGTGCCTGGAGGTGGCAGGTGCGCTACTATGGCTACACCTTC. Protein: CAWRWQVRYYGYTF.

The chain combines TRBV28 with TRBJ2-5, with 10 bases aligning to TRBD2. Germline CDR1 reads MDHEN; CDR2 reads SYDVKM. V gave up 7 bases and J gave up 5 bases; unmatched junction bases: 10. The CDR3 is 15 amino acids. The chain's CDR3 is CASTLGASGSETQYF. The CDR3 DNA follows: TGTGCCAGCACCCTTGGCGCTAGCGGGAGTGAGACCCAGTACTTC.

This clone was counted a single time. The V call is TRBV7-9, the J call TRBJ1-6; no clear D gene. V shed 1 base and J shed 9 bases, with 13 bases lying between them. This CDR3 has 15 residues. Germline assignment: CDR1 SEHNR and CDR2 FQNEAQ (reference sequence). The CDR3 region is CASSLGGLGGSPLHF. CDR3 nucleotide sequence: TGTGCCAGCAGCTTAGGTGGGTTAGGTGGTTCACCCCTCCACTTT.

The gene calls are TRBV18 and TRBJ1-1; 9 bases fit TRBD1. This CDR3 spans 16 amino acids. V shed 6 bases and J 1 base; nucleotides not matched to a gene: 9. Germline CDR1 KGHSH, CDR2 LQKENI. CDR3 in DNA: TGTGCCAGCTCTCCGGGGACAGGGCAGGCGAACACTGAAGCTTTCTTT. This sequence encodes CASSPGTGQANTEAFF.

The CDR3 DNA is TGTGCCAGCAAAGGACTAGCGAGGGGGCAAGAGACCCAGTACTTC. It encodes CASKGLARGQETQYF. The chain carries TRBV2 and TRBJ2-5; 9 bases map to TRBD2. V shed 7 bases, J shed 2 bases, and the junction held 8 bases outside the gene matches. The CDR3 sequence is 15 residues long. CDR1 and CDR2 from the germline V gene are SNHLY and FYNNEI.

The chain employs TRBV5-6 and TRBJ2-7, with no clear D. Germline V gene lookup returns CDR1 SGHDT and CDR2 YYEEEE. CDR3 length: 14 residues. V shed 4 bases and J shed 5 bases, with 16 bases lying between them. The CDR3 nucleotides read TGTGCCAGCAGCCCGACCGGGTCCTGGCACGAGCAGTACTTC. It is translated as CASSPTGSWHEQYF.

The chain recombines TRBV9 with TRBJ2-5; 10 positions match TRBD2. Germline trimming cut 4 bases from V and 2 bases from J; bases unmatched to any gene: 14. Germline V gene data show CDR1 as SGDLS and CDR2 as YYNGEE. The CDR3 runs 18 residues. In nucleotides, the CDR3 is TGTGCCAGCAGCACTGGGGCTAGCGGGAGTGGACGACAAGAGACCCAGTACTTC. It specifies CASSTGASGSGRQETQYF. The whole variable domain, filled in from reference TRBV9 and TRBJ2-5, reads DSGVTQTPKHLITATGQRVTLRCSPRSGDLSVYWYQQSLDQGLQFLIQYYNGEERAKGNILERFSAQQFPDLHSELNLSSLELGDSALYFCASSTGASGSGRQETQYFGPGTRLLVL.

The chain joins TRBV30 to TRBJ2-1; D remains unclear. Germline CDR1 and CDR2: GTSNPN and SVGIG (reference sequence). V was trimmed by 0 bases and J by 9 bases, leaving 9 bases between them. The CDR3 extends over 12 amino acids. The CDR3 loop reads CAWSVGKGEQFF. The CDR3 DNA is TGTGCCTGGAGTGTTGGTAAAGGTGAGCAGTTCTTC.

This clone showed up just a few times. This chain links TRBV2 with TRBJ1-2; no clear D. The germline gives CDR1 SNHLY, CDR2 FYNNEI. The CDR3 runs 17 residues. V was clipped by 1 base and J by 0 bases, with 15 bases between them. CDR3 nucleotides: TGTGCCAGCAGTGAAGGGGCAGGTCCCAACCCTAACTATGGCTACACCTTC. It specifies CASSEGAGPNPNYGYTF.

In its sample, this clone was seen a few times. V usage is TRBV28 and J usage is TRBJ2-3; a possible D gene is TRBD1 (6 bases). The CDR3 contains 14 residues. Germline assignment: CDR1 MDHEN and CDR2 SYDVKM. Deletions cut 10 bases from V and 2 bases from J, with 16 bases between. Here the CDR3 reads CATLRDTFTDTQYF. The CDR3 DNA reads TGTGCCACACTCCGGGACACATTCACAGATACGCAGTATTTT.

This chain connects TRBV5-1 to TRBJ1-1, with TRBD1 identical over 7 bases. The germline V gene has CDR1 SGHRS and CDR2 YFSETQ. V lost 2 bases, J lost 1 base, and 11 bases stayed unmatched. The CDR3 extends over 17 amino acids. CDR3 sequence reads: CASSLGTGGTANTEAFF. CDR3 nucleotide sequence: TGCGCCAGCAGCTTAGGAACAGGTGGGACAGCGAACACTGAAGCTTTCTTT.

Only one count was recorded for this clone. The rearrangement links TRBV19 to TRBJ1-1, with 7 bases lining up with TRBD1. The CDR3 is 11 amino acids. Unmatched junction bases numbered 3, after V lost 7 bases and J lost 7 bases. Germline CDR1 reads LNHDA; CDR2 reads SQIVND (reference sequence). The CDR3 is CASTDRVEAFF. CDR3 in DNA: TGTGCCAGTACCGACAGGGTTGAAGCTTTCTTT.

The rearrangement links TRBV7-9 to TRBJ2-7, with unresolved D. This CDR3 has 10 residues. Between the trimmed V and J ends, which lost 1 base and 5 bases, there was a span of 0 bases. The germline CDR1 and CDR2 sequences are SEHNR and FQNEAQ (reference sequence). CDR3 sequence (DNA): TGTGCCAGCAGCTTAGACGAGCAGTACTTC. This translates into CASSLDEQYF.

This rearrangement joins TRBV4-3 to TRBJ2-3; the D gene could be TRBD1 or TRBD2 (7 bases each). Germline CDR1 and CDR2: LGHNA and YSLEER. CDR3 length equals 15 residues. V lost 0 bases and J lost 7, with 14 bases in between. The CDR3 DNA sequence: TGCGCCAGCAGCCAAGAAGGGCAGGGGGGGAATACGCAGTATTTT. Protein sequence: CASSQEGQGGNTQYF.